This T cell receptor (beta chain) was recorded in a study of T-cell memory formation after mild COVID-19. Per the germline V gene, CDR1 is SQVTM and CDR2 is ANQGSEA. The CDR3 covers 15 residues. Trimming took 1 base from V and 2 from J, leaving 15 bases between them. One entry per CDR3 protein results from TCRdb running MiXCR on the 5' RACE reads. The sample includes some 320,000 distinct CDR3 sequences, about a sixth of them seen just once. Source material: PBMCs or a T cell subset sorted from them (not recorded which). The clonotype was recovered from a man aged 18 to 29 who had mild COVID-19 (a few samples of this study predate the infection). Cell type and time point are not known. The genes are TRBV29-1 and TRBJ2-7; D uncertain. The CDR3 is CSVEVGGSGTYEQYF. CDR3 DNA: TGCAGCGTTGAAGTAGGTGGGTCAGGTACCTACGAGCAGTACTTC.